This TCR beta chain emerged from a study of control samples from healthy donors and cancer patients. The CDR3 is made up of 13 amino acids. CDR1 is SQVTM and CDR2 is ANQGSEA in the germline V gene. V was cut by 3 bases and J by 2 bases, with 10 bases left in between. Some clones are missing from TCRdb's copy, which holds only in-frame ones; the method was immunoSEQ multiplex PCR. The sample has about 120,000 clones; around 96% are singletons. This chain connects TRBV29-1 to TRBJ1-2; TRBD1 is a possible D gene (6 bases). The sequenced material came from blood. The sequence came from a man aged 25-40 years in good health. Written as DNA, the CDR3 is TGCAGCGTTGAGGCAGGGGAGAACTATGGCTACACCTTC. It specifies CSVEAGENYGYTF. Based on the CDR3 plus reference TRBV29-1 and TRBJ1-2, the full variable domain is SAVISQKPSRDICQRGTSLTIQCQVDSQVTMMFWYRQQPGQSLTLIATANQGSEATYESGFVIDKFPISRPNLTFSTLTVSNMSPEDSSIYLCSVEAGENYGYTFGSGTRLTVV.